Each of the 31 T cell receptor beta chains below was sequenced from the same sample in a study of patients and donors after allogeneic stem cell transplantation. MiXCR, applied by TCRdb to the RT-PCR reads, yields one record per CDR3 protein. Of 98,000 or so distinct CDR3 sequences listed, about a third are singletons. The sample taken for sequencing was blood, either unsorted or a sorted T cell fraction (not recorded which). These receptors all come from a human donor who was either an allogeneic HSCT recipient or a stem cell or donor lymphocyte infusion donor (not recorded which). It is not recorded whose cells these are; they may come from a transplant donor.

The chain combines TRBV5-1 with TRBJ1-3; TRBD1 is a possible D gene (5 bases). CDR3 length: 14 residues. Trimming took off 2 bases at V and 2 bases at J, with 8 bases between the two ends. Germline CDR1 reads SGHRS; CDR2 reads YFSETQ. The CDR3: CASSLSGTGNTIYF. The CDR3 DNA reads as TGCGCCAGCAGCTTATCAGGGACTGGAAACACCATATATTTT.

This clonotype has more than one count but fewer than ten. V usage is TRBV3-1 and J usage is TRBJ1-2, with D tentatively TRBD1 (6 bases). Trimming shortened V by 5 bases and J by 12 bases, and 19 bases separated the two germline ends. Germline CDR1 reads LGHDT; CDR2 reads YNNKEL (reference sequence). The CDR3 extends over 13 amino acids. The CDR3 nucleotides read TGTGCCAGCAGCGAAGGCCGGACAGCCGGACACACCTTC. Translating it yields CASSEGRTAGHTF.

The V call is TRBV5-1, the J call TRBJ2-4; unclear D gene. This CDR3 region has 14 residues. The germline V gene has CDR1 SGHRS and CDR2 YFSETQ. Trimming stripped 5 bases from V and 6 bases from J, with 15 bases between. CDR3 nucleotides: TGCGCCAGCAGGATATCCGAGACAACAAACATTCAGTACTTC. Encoded protein: CASRISETTNIQYF. The full variable domain, rest sourced from reference TRBV5-1 and TRBJ2-4, is KAGVTQTPRYLIKTRGQQVTLSCSPISGHRSVSWYQQTPGQGLQFLFEYFSETQRNKGNFPGRFSGRQFSNSRSEMNVSTLELGDSALYLCASRISETTNIQYFGAGTRLSVL.

The chain employs TRBV18 and TRBJ1-1; D possibly corresponds to TRBD1 (6 bases). The V gene lost 5 bases and the J gene lost 1 base, with 8 bases spanning the gap. From germline, CDR1 is KGHSH and CDR2 LQKENI. There are 13 residues in the CDR3. CDR3 protein: CASSVQGNTEAFF. In DNA form, the CDR3 reads TGTGCCAGCTCAGTACAGGGGAACACTGAAGCTTTCTTT. The entire variable domain, with the rest obtained from reference TRBV18 and TRBJ1-1, is as follows: NAGVMQNPRHLVRRRGQEARLRCSPMKGHSHVYWYRQLPEEGLKFMVYLQKENIIDESGMPKERFSAEFPKEGPSILRIQQVVRGDSAAYFCASSVQGNTEAFFGQGTRLTVV.

This clonotype was recorded at least ten times. DNA of the CDR3: TGTGCCAGCAGTTACGGGACAAACTACGAGCAGTACTTC. Residues: CASSYGTNYEQYF. The chain uses TRBV6-2 or TRBV6-3 and TRBJ2-7, with D perhaps TRBD1 (6 bases). The CDR3 is 13 residues long. The V and J ends lost 2 bases and 3 bases respectively, with 8 bases between them. CDR1 is MNHEY, CDR2 SVGEGT, per germline.

This clonotype was picked up a small number of times. This rearrangement joins TRBV12-3 or TRBV12-4 to TRBJ1-3; D remains ambiguous. The ends were cut back, 6 bases at V and 1 base at J, with 10 bases in the middle. The CDR3 totals 14 residues. The CDR3, as DNA: TGTGCCAGCAGCACGACAAGTTCTGGAAACACCATATATTTT. It yields the protein CASSTTSSGNTIYF.

The V gene is TRBV4-3, the J gene TRBJ1-2; 9 bases are a match to TRBD1. The CDR3 loop spans 16 amino acids. Germline V gene data show CDR1 as LGHNA and CDR2 as YSLEER. The V and J ends lost 4 bases and 3 bases, in that order; junction bases with no gene match: 9. Written as DNA, the CDR3 is TGCGCCAGCAGCCCCCTGGGACAGGGAGGAGACTATGGCTACACCTTC. This codes for CASSPLGQGGDYGYTF.

The chain uses TRBV30 and TRBJ2-1, with D uncertain. CDR1 is GTSNPN, CDR2 SVGIG, per germline (reference sequence). The CDR3 loop spans 13 amino acids. Deletions cut 0 bases from V and 4 bases from J, with 7 bases between. In nucleotides, the CDR3 is TGTGCCTGGAGTGTATTGGGTTACAATGAGCAGTTCTTC. It is translated as CAWSVLGYNEQFF.

The rearrangement links TRBV11-2 to TRBJ1-1, with no clear D. V shed 0 bases and J shed 4 bases, with 15 bases lying between them. The CDR3 sequence is 16 residues long. In germline, CDR1 is SGHAT, CDR2 FQNNGV. The CDR3 is CASSLDLVAWGTEAFF. In nucleotides, the CDR3 is TGTGCCAGCAGCTTAGATCTTGTCGCCTGGGGCACTGAAGCTTTCTTT.

This clonotype was counted a few times. The V call is TRBV29-1, the J call TRBJ1-1; D is possibly TRBD1 (5 bases). This CDR3 region has 14 residues. The germline V gene has CDR1 SQVTM and CDR2 ANQGSEA. Trimming cost V 2 bases and J 4 bases, with 14 bases left between them. The CDR3 sequence is CSVELRAGPTEAFF. The DNA of the CDR3 is TGCAGCGTTGAATTACGGGCAGGGCCCACTGAAGCTTTCTTT.

This chain uses TRBV7-6 with TRBJ2-1; maybe TRBD2 (6 bases). Deletions cut 5 bases from V and 4 bases from J, with 12 bases between. The CDR3 spans 14 residues. Germline loops: CDR1 SGHVS, CDR2 FNYEAQ. The CDR3 loop reads CASSQAGLYNEQFF. DNA of the CDR3: TGTGCCAGCAGCCAAGCCGGACTATACAATGAGCAGTTCTTC.

This clonotype was seen more than once but under ten times. Here the CDR3 reads CSVEEDQGLTEAFF. CDR3 DNA: TGCAGCGTTGAAGAAGATCAGGGTTTGACTGAAGCTTTCTTT. The V gene is TRBV29-1, the J gene TRBJ1-1, with TRBD1 as a possible D gene (5 bases). Germline CDR1 reads SQVTM; CDR2 reads ANQGSEA. The CDR3 totals 14 residues. The V end was cut by 0 bases, the J end by 5 bases, with 13 bases between.

This clonotype was detected only once. This rearrangement joins TRBV11-2 to TRBJ2-5; no firm D call. The CDR3 totals 14 residues. V was pared by 5 bases and J by 5 bases, with 15 bases between. Germline V gene sequence: CDR1 SGHAT, CDR2 FQNNGV. The CDR3 sequence is CASSPQILGETQYF. The CDR3 bases are TGTGCCAGCAGCCCCCAAATCCTTGGGGAGACCCAGTACTTC.

This clonotype has a count of ten or more. The genes are TRBV5-6 and TRBJ2-6; no reliable D call. The CDR3 spans 16 residues. V lost 6 bases and J lost 2, with 15 bases in between. Germline CDR1 reads SGHDT; CDR2 reads YYEEEE. CDR3 sequence reads: CASTQRWRTGANVLTF. As DNA, the CDR3 is TGTGCCAGCACCCAGCGATGGCGTACTGGGGCCAACGTCCTGACTTTC.

This clonotype came up many times. The genes are TRBV28 and TRBJ1-5; D is unclear. The V and J ends lost 2 bases and 1 base respectively, with 6 bases between them. Germline loops: CDR1 MDHEN, CDR2 SYDVKM. CDR3 length: 14 residues. CDR3 bases: TGTGCCAGCAGTTTAGGCAGGAGCAATCAGCCCCAGCATTTT. Translation: CASSLGRSNQPQHF.

The genes are TRBV4-3 and TRBJ2-3; 11 nucleotides line up with TRBD1. The CDR3 consists of 15 residues. The germline V gene has CDR1 LGHNA and CDR2 YSLEER. V trimming: 4 bases; J trimming: 5 bases; junction bases outside the gene matches: 5. Here the CDR3 DNA reads TGCGCCAGCAGCCCCGGACAGGGGGCTGGAGATACGCAGTATTTT. Protein: CASSPGQGAGDTQYF.

The J gene is TRBJ1-1, the V gene TRBV25-1, with 7 positions matching TRBD1. The junction had 5 bases not matched to a gene; V was cut back by 6 bases and J by 1 base. The CDR3 covers 14 residues. Germline V gene lookup returns CDR1 MGHDK and CDR2 SYGVNS. The CDR3 here is CASSPGGRNTEAFF. CDR3 nucleotide sequence: TGTGCCAGCAGCCCAGGGGGGCGGAACACTGAAGCTTTCTTT.

V usage is TRBV5-1 and J usage is TRBJ2-1; the D is unclear. The CDR3 totals 17 residues. CDR1 and CDR2 (germline): SGHRS, YFSETQ. The V and J ends lost 7 bases and 1 base respectively, with 21 bases between them. CDR3 DNA: TGCGCCAGCTCTATAGCCTCTAGAATCCAATCCTACAATGAGCAGTTCTTC. Translated, it gives CASSIASRIQSYNEQFF.

Here the CDR3 DNA reads TGCGCCAGCAGCCAAGATTACCTGGGGACAGGGGAAAAACTGTTTTTT. Encoded protein: CASSQDYLGTGEKLFF. This sequence joins TRBV4-3 and TRBJ1-4; 9 nucleotides line up with TRBD1. The ends lost 0 bases at V and 8 bases at J; junction bases unmatched: 7. CDR1 and CDR2 from the germline V gene are LGHNA and YSLEER. This CDR3 is built from 16 residues.

This clonotype was picked up a small number of times. V and J are TRBV27 and TRBJ2-3; D gene unclear. The length of the CDR3 is 12 residues. V was pared by 5 bases and J by 4 bases, with 7 bases between. Germline CDR1 is MNHEY and CDR2 is SMNVEV (reference sequence). Here the CDR3 reads CASSVTPDTQYF. The CDR3, as DNA: TGTGCCAGCAGTGTCACCCCAGATACGCAGTATTTT.

The V call is TRBV11-2, the J call TRBJ1-3, with D unclear. This CDR3 region has 14 residues. Looked up from germline, CDR1 is SGHAT and CDR2 is FQNNGV. V was clipped by 1 base and J by 2 bases, with 6 bases between them. CDR3 amino acids: CASSLAGPGNTIYF. The CDR3 bases are TGTGCCAGCAGCTTAGCAGGTCCTGGAAACACCATATATTTT.

This clonotype has a handful of counts. This chain links TRBV7-2 with TRBJ1-6, with unresolved D. Germline V gene sequence: CDR1 SGHTA, CDR2 FQGNSA. This CDR3 is 14 amino acids long. Trimming took 4 bases from V and 14 from J, leaving 18 bases between them. The CDR3 loop is CASSYTRESFTLHF. The CDR3 DNA follows: TGTGCCAGCAGCTACACTCGGGAGTCTTTCACCCTCCACTTT.

This clonotype has only a few counts. The rearrangement uses TRBV18 and TRBJ1-4; D might be TRBD1 (5 bases). The V end lost 5 bases, the J end lost 8 bases, and 12 bases lay between the germline ends. The CDR3 runs 13 residues. Germline-derived CDR1 and CDR2 are KGHSH and LQKENI. DNA of the CDR3: TGTGCCAGCTCAGCCAGGGCGTCCGAAAAACTGTTTTTT. This translates into CASSARASEKLFF.

The rearrangement uses TRBV10-3 and TRBJ2-1, with D unresolved. V was cut by 5 bases and J by 7 bases, with 6 bases left in between. This CDR3 contains 11 residues. Germline assignment: CDR1 ENHRY and CDR2 SYGVKD. The CDR3 region is CAISSANEQFF. In nucleotides, the CDR3 is TGTGCCATCAGTAGCGCGAATGAGCAGTTCTTC.

This clonotype was counted between two and nine times. This sequence joins TRBV20-1 and TRBJ2-1, with no clear D. There are 14 residues in the CDR3. Germline-derived CDR1 and CDR2 are DFQATT and SNEGSKA (reference sequence). V was cut by 4 bases and J by 9 bases, with 19 bases left in between. Here the CDR3 DNA reads TGCAGTGCTACCGTCCTAAAAACCCGTCCTGAGCAGTTCTTC. Translation: CSATVLKTRPEQFF.

This clonotype came up many times. The genes are TRBV12-3 or TRBV12-4 and TRBJ1-2, with a weak D call TRBD1 (5 bases). The V end was cut by 6 bases, the J end by 8 bases, with 16 bases between. This CDR3 comprises 13 residues. Here the CDR3 DNA reads TGTGCCAGCAGCCCCGGACGGGGCTACGGCTACACCTTC. Encoded protein: CASSPGRGYGYTF.

This chain joins TRBV6-6 and TRBJ1-3, with a possible D match to TRBD1 (5 bases). The CDR3 loop spans 15 amino acids. Germline loops: CDR1 MNHNY, CDR2 SVGAGI (reference sequence). Trimming cost V 4 bases and J 4 bases, with 14 bases left between them. The CDR3 spells CASSFLRDRGNTIYF. CDR3 DNA sequence: TGTGCCAGCAGTTTCCTCCGGGACCGCGGAAACACCATATATTTT.

This clonotype was observed a handful of times. This rearrangement joins TRBV20-1 to TRBJ2-7; TRBD2 agrees at 9 bases. V dropped 3 bases and J dropped 7; count of bases not matched to a gene: 7. The CDR3 extends over 13 amino acids. Germline V gene lookup returns CDR1 DFQATT and CDR2 SNEGSKA (reference sequence). The CDR3 nucleotides are TGCAGTGCTAGCGGCGGGGGGGTTGAAGAGCAGTACTTC. Translating gives CSASGGGVEEQYF.

Turning to this clonotype: This may come from a read error, since a much larger clone is one base off. V gene TRBV12-3 or TRBV12-4 combines with J gene TRBJ2-5; 7 nucleotides match TRBD1. The CDR3 extends over 13 amino acids. V shed 6 bases, J shed 9 bases, and the junction held 10 bases outside the gene matches. This CDR3 reads CASRGQQGRAQYF. The CDR3 region has the DNA TGTGCCAGCAGGGGACAGCAGGGTAGAGCCCAGTACTTC.

This clonotype has more than one count but fewer than ten. The chain carries TRBV5-1 and TRBJ1-1; D may be TRBD1 (6 bases). The germline V and J ends were trimmed by 1 base and 3 bases, with 19 bases remaining between them. CDR1 and CDR2 from the germline V gene are SGHRS and YFSETQ. The CDR3 totals 17 residues. CDR3 coding DNA: TGCGCCAGCAGCTTGATCGGGGGCCCCTATGGTTACACTGAAGCTTTCTTT. Translating gives CASSLIGGPYGYTEAFF.

This chain joins TRBV12-3 or TRBV12-4 and TRBJ2-1; the match to TRBD2 covers 7 bases. There are 15 residues in the CDR3. The ends lost 6 bases at V and 9 bases at J; junction bases unmatched: 14. For the CDR3, the DNA is TGTGCCAGCAGGACCGGGACTAACAGTGTTTCTGAGCAGTTCTTC. Translation gives CASRTGTNSVSEQFF.